The following is a TCR beta chain sequence with its context. Its matching antigen is unknown. Sequencing was performed with immunoSEQ multiplex PCR; in TCRdb, only in-frame clones are kept and a portion is missing. The table has over 55,000 clones, 85% to 90% seen once; the top ten hold around 1.8%. The data are from a study of T cells in localized non-small cell lung cancer. This CDR3 comprises 16 residues. Looked up from germline, CDR1 is GTSNPN and CDR2 is SVGIG (reference sequence). Trimming removed 7 bases at V and 6 bases at J, with 24 bases between. Findings and caveats of the study: In adjacent lung appeared a median around 59 of the top 100 tumor clones. Highest T cell clonality was seen in uninvolved adjacent lung, surpassing that measured in tumor.

V gene TRBV30 combines with J gene TRBJ2-2; a weak D match, TRBD2 (5 bases). Sequencing was performed on peripheral blood, taken before any cancer treatment. The TCR comes from a woman between 35 and 70 years old with stage I lung adenocarcinoma. The CDR3 reads CAYGPFLTRAPGELFF. CDR3 DNA: TGTGCCTACGGCCCCTTCCTCACTAGGGCCCCCGGGGAGCTGTTTTTT. The full variable domain, with the rest looked up from reference TRBV30 and TRBJ2-2, is SQTIHQWPATLVQPVGSPLSLECTVEGTSNPNLYWYRQAAGRGLQLLFYSVGIGQISSEVPQNLSASRPQDRQFILSSKKLLLSDSGFYLCAYGPFLTRAPGELFFGEGSRLTVL.